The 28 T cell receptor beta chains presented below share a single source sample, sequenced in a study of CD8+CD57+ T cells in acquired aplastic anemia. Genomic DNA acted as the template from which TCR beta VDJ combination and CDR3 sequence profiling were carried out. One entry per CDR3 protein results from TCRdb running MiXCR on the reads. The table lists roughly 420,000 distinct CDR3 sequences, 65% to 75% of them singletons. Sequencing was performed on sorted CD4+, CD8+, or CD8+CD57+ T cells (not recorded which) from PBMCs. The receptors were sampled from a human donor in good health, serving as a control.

The CDR3 sequence: CASDTNAGQAYEQYF. The CDR3 nucleotides read TGTGCCAGCGACACTAATGCGGGACAGGCCTACGAGCAGTACTTC. V and J are TRBV24-1 and TRBJ2-7; 8 bases fit TRBD1. The length of the CDR3 is 15 residues. CDR1 and CDR2 from the germline V gene are KGHDR and SFDVKD. Germline trimming cut 11 bases from V and 2 bases from J; bases unmatched to any gene: 13.

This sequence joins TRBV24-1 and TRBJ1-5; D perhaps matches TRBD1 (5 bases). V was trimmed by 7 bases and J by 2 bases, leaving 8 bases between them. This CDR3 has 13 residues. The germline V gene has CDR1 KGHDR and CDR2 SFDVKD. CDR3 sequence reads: CATSRGGNQPQHF. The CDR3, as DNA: TGTGCCACCAGCCGAGGGGGCAATCAGCCCCAGCATTTT.

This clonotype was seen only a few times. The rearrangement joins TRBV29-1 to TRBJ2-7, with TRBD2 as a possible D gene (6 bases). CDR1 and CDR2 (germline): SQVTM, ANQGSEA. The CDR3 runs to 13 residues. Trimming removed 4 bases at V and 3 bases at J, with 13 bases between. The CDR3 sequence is CSVGRADGYEQYF. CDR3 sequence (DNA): TGCAGCGTTGGGAGGGCGGATGGCTACGAGCAGTACTTC.

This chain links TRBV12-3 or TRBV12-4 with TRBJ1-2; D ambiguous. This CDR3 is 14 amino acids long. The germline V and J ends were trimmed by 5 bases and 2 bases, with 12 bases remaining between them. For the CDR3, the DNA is TGTGCCAGCAGTGCTCCGGGAGAGAACTATGGCTACACCTTC. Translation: CASSAPGENYGYTF.

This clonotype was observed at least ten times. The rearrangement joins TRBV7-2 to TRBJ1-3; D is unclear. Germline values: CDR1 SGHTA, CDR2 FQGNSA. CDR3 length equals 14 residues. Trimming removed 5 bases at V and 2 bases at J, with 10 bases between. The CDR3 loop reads CASSLLGPGNTIYF. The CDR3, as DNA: TGTGCCAGCAGCCTCTTGGGTCCTGGAAACACCATATATTTT.

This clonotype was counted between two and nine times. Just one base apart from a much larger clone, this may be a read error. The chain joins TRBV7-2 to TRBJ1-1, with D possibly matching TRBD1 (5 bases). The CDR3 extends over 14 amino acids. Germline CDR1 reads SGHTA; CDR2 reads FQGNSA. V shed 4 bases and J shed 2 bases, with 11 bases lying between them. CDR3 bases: TGTGCCAGCAGCTCCGGGACCCTCAACACTGAAGCTTTCTTT. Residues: CASSSGTLNTEAFF.

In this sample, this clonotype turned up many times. The CDR3: CASSKPSTAGTGELFF. The CDR3 region has the DNA TGTGCCAGCAGCAAGCCCTCAACAGCGGGTACCGGGGAGCTGTTTTTT. The chain couples TRBV3-1 to TRBJ2-2, with D possibly matching TRBD2 (6 bases). CDR3 length equals 16 residues. Germline values: CDR1 LGHDT, CDR2 YNNKEL (reference sequence). Trimming shortened V by 5 bases and J by 5 bases, and 18 bases separated the two germline ends.

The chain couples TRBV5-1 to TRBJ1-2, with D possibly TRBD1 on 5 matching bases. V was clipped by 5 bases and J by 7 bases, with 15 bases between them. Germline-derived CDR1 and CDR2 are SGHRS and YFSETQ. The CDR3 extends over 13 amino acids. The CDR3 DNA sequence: TGCGCCAGCAGTATGATATCGGGGCGTGGCTACACCTTC. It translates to CASSMISGRGYTF.

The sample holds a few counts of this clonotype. The CDR3 reads CAISGGGAQRVCGQYF. The CDR3 nucleotides read TGTGCCATCAGTGGCGGTGGGGCGCAAAGGGTCTGCGGGCAGTACTTC. V and J are TRBV10-3 and TRBJ2-7; the D gene is possibly TRBD1 (5 bases). The CDR3 covers 16 residues. The V end was cut by 4 bases, the J end by 9 bases, with 25 bases between. Germline-derived CDR1 and CDR2 are ENHRY and SYGVKD.

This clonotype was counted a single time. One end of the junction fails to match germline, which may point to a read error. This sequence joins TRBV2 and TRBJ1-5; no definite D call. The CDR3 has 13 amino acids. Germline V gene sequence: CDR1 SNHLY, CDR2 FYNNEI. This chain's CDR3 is CASREAGNEHPQF. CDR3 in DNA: TGTGCCAGCAGAGAGGCGGGCAATGAGCACCCGCAATTT.

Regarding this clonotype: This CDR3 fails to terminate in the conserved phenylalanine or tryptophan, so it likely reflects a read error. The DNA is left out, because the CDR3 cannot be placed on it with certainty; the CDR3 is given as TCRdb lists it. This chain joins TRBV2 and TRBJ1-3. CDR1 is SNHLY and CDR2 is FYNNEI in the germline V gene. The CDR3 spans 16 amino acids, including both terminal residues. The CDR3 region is CASTDGDTNYGYTICS.

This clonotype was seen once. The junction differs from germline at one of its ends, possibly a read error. The DNA for the CDR3 is TGTGCCAGCAGCCCCCGACAGGGGTCCTCCGAGCAGTACTTC. Amino acids: CASSPRQGSSEQYF. The V gene is TRBV7-9, the J gene TRBJ2-7, with 8 bases that match TRBD1. The germline gives CDR1 SEHNR, CDR2 FQNEAQ (reference sequence). The CDR3 is 14 amino acids.

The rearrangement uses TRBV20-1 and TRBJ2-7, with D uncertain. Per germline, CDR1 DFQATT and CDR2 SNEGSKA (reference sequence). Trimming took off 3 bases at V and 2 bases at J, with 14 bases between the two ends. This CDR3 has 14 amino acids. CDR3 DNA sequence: TGCAGTGCTAGGGCGCCCGGGCTAGCCTACGAGCAGTACTTC. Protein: CSARAPGLAYEQYF.

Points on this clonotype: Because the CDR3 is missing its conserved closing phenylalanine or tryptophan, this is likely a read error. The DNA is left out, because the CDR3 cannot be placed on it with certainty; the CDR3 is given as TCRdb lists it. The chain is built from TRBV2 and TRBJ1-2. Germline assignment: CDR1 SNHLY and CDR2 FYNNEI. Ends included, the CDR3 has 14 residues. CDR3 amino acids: CASSVTNWRNGYAN.

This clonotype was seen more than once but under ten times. CDR3 sequence (DNA): TGTGCCAGCAGACAAGACAGGGGTGAAAAACTGTTTTTT. This codes for CASRQDRGEKLFF. The chain links TRBV2 to TRBJ1-4, with TRBD1 identical over 8 bases. Germline CDR1 SNHLY, CDR2 FYNNEI. Trimming took 6 bases from V and 7 from J; bases not matched to a gene: 4. The CDR3 covers 13 residues.

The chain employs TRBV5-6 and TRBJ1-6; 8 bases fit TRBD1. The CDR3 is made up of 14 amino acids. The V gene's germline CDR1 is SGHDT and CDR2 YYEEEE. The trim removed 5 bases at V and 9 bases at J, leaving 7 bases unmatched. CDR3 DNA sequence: TGTGCCAGCAGGAGGGTAGACAGGGGTTCACCCCTCCACTTT. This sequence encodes CASRRVDRGSPLHF. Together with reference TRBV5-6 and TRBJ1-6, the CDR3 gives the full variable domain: DAGVTQSPTHLIKTRGQQVTLRCSPKSGHDTVSWYQQALGQGPQFIFQYYEEEERQRGNFPDRFSGHQFPNYSSELNVNALLLGDSALYLCASRRVDRGSPLHFGNGTRLTVT.

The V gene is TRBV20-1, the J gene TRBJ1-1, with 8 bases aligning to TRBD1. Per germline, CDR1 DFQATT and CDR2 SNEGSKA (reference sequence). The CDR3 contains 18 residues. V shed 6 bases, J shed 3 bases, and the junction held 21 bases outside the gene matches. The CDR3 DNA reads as TGCAGTGCCAAGGACAGGGTATTAGCAGTCGCTGTGGACACTGAAGCTTTCTTT. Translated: CSAKDRVLAVAVDTEAFF.

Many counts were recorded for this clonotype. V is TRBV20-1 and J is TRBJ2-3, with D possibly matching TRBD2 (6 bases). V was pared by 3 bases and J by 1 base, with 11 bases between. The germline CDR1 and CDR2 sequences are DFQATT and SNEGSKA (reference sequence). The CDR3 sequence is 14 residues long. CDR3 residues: CSARIGGGTDTQYF. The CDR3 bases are TGCAGTGCTAGGATAGGCGGGGGCACAGATACGCAGTATTTT.

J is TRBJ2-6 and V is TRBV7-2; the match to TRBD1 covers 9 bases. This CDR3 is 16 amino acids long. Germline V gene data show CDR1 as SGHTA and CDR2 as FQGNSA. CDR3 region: CGSPGGQGSGANVLTF. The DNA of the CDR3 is TGTGGCTCACCAGGGGGACAGGGCTCTGGGGCCAACGTCCTGACTTTC.

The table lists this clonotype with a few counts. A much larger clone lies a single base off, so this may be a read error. The DNA of the CDR3 is TGCAGTGCCACCAGGCTGTGTCCCATTTACAATGAGCAGTTCTTC. This gives the protein CSATRLCPIYNEQFF. V is TRBV20-1 and J is TRBJ2-1; the D is unclear. Trimming pared 6 bases from V and 4 bases from J, leaving 19 bases between. This CDR3 is built from 15 residues. Germline CDR1 is DFQATT and CDR2 is SNEGSKA (reference sequence).

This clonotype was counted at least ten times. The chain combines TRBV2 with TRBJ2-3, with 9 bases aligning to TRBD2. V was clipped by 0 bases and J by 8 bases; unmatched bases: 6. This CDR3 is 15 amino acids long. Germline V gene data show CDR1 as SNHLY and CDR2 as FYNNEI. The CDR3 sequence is CASSEAGKAGGTQYF. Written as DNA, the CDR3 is TGTGCCAGCAGTGAAGCTGGAAAAGCGGGGGGTACGCAGTATTTT.

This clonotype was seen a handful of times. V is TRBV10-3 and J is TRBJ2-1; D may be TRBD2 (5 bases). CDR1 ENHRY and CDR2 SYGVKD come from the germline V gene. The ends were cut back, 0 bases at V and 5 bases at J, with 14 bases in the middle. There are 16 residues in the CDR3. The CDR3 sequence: CAISESHRSGNNEQFF. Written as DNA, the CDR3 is TGTGCCATCAGTGAGTCGCATAGATCGGGGAACAATGAGCAGTTCTTC.

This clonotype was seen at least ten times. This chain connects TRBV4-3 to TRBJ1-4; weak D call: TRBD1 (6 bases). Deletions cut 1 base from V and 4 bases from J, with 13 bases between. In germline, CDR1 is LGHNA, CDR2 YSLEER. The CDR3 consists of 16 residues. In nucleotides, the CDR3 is TGCGCCAGCAGCCAAGGGTCAACACAGGGTAATGAAAAACTGTTTTTT. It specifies CASSQGSTQGNEKLFF.

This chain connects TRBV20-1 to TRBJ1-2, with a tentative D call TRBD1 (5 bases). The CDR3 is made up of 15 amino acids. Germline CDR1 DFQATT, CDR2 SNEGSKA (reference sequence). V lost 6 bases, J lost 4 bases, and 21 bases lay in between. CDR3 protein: CSASKQVAYFYGYTF. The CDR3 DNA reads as TGCAGTGCAAGTAAACAGGTAGCCTACTTCTATGGCTACACCTTC.

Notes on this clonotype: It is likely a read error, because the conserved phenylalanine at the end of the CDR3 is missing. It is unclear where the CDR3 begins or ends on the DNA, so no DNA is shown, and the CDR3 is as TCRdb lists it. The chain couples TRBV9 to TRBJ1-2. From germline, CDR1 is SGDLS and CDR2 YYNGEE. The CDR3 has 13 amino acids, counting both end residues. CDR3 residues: CASSPASPNYGYI.

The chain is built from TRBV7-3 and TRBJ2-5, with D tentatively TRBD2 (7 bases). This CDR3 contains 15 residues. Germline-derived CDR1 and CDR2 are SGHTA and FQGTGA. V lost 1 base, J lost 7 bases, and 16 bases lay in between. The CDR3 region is CASSLRRGAAVTQYF. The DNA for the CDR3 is TGTGCCAGCAGCTTAAGACGGGGGGCGGCGGTGACCCAGTACTTC.

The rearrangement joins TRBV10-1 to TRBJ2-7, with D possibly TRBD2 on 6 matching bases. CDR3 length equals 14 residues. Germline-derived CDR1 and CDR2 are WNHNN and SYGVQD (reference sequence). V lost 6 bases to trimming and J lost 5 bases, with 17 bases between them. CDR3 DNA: TGCGCCAGCAGCGTGTCCCCACTAGCAGACGAGCAGTACTTC. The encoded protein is CASSVSPLADEQYF.

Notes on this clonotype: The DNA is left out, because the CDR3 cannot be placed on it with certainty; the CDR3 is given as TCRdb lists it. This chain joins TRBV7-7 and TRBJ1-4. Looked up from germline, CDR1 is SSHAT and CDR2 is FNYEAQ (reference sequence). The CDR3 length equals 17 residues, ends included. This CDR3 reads CASSLPNTIYFGEKLFF.